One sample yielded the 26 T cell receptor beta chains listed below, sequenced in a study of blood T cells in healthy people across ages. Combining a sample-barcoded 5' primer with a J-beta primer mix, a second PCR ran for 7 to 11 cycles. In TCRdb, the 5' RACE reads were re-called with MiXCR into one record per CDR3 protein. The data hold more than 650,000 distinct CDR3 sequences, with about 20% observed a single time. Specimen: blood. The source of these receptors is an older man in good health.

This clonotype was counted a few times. The CDR3 region is CASSLEAEQGNYEQYF. CDR3 nucleotide sequence: TGTGCCAGCAGCTTAGAGGCCGAACAAGGTAACTACGAGCAGTACTTC. The chain combines TRBV7-2 with TRBJ2-7; D gene uncertain. The CDR3 spans 16 residues. V lost 1 base and J 3 bases, leaving 16 bases between the germline ends. In germline, CDR1 is SGHTA, CDR2 FQGNSA. The entire variable domain, with the rest obtained from reference TRBV7-2 and TRBJ2-7, is as follows: GAGVSQSPSNKVTEKGKDVELRCDPISGHTALYWYRQSLGQGLEFLIYFQGNSAPDKSGLPSDRFSAERTGGSVSTLTIQRTQQEDSAVYLCASSLEAEQGNYEQYFGPGTRLTVT.

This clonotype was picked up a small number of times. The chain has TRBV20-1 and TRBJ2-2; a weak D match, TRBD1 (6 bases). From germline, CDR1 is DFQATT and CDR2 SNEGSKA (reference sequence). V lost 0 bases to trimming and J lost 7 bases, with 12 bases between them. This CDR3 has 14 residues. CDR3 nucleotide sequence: TGCAGTGCTAGAGATATAGGGACAATCGGGGAGCTGTTTTTT. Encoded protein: CSARDIGTIGELFF.

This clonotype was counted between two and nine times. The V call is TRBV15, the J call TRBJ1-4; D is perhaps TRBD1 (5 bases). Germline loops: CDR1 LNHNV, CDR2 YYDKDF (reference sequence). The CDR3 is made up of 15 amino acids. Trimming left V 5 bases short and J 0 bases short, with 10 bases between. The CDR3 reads CATSPGGATNEKLFF. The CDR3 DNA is TGTGCCACCAGCCCCGGGGGGGCAACTAATGAAAAACTGTTTTTT.

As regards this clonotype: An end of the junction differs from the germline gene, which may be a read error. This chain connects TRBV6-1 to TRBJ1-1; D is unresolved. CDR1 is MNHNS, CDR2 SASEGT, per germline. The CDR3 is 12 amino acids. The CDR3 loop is CASSEDRERTGF. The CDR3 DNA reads TGTGCCAGCAGTGAAGATAGGGAGAGGACGGGCTTT.

CDR3 residues: CASSSEDPSYNEQFF. The CDR3 nucleotides are TGCGCCAGCAGCTCGGAGGATCCCTCCTACAATGAGCAGTTCTTC. The V call is TRBV5-1, the J call TRBJ2-1, with a possible D match to TRBD2 (5 bases). The CDR3 consists of 15 residues. V shed 3 bases and J shed 0 bases, with 10 bases lying between them. The germline gives CDR1 SGHRS, CDR2 YFSETQ.

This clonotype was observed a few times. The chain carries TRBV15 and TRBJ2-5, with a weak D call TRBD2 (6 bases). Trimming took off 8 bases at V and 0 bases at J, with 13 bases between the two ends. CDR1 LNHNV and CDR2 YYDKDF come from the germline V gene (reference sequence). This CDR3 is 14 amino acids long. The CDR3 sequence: CATVRDLYQETQYF. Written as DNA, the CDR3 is TGTGCCACCGTCCGGGACTTGTACCAAGAGACCCAGTACTTC.

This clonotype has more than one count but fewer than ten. CDR3 nucleotides: TGTGCCAGCAGCCGGGACCACTACAATGAGCAGTTCTTC. Its translation is CASSRDHYNEQFF. The chain is built from TRBV7-9 and TRBJ2-1; D is perhaps TRBD1 or TRBD2 (5 bases each). The CDR3 totals 13 residues. V shed 5 bases and J shed 3 bases, with 8 bases lying between them. Germline V gives CDR1 SEHNR, CDR2 FQNEAQ (reference sequence).

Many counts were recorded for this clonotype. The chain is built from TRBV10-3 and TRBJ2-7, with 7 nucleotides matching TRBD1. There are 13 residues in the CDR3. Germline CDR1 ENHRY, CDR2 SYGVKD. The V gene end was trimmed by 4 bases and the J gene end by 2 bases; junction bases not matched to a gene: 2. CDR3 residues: CAISGQGTYEQYF. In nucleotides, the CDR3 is TGTGCCATCAGTGGACAGGGCACCTACGAGCAGTACTTC.

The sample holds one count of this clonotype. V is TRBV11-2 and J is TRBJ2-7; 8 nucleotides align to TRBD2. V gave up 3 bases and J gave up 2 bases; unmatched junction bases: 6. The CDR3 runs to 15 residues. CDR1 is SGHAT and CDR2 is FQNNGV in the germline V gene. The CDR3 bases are TGTGCCAGCAGCTTGGGGGTTAGCGGGACCTACGAGCAGTACGTC. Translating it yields CASSLGVSGTYEQYV.

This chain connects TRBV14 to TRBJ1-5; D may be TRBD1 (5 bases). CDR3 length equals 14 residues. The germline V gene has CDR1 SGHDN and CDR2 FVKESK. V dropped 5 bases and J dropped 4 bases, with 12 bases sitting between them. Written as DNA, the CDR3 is TGTGCCAGCAGCGGGGGGTTCGAAAATCAGCCCCAGCATTTT. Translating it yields CASSGGFENQPQHF.

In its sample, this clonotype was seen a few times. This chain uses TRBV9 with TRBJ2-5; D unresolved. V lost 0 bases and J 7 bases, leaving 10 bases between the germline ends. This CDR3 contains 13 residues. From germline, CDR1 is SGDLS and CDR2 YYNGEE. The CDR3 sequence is CASSVGFPGTQYF. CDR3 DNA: TGTGCCAGCAGCGTAGGTTTCCCAGGGACCCAGTACTTC. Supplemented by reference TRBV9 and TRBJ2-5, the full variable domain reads DSGVTQTPKHLITATGQRVTLRCSPRSGDLSVYWYQQSLDQGLQFLIQYYNGEERAKGNILERFSAQQFPDLHSELNLSSLELGDSALYFCASSVGFPGTQYFGPGTRLLVL.

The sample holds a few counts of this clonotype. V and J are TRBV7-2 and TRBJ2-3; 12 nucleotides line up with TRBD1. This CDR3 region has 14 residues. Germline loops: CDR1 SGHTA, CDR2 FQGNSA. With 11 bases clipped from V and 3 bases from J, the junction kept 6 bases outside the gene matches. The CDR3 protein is CAAGTGGATDTQYF. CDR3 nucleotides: TGTGCCGCCGGGACAGGGGGCGCGACAGATACGCAGTATTTT.

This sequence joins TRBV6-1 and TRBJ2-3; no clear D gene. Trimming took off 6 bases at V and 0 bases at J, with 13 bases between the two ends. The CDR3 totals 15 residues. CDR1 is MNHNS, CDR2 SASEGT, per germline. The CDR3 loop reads CASSLSRPSTDTQYF. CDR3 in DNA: TGTGCCAGCAGCCTCTCGCGGCCCAGCACAGATACGCAGTATTTT.

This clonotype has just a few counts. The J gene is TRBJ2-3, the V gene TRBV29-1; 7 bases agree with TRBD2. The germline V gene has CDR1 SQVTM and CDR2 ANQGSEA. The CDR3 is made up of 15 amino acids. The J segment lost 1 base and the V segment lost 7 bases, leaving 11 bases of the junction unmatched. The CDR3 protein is CSGGVAGVRTDTQYF. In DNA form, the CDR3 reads TGCAGCGGCGGTGTGGCGGGGGTCCGCACAGATACGCAGTATTTT.

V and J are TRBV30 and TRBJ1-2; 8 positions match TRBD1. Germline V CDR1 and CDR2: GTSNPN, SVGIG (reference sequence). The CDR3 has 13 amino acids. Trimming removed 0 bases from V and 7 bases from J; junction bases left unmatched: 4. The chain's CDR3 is CAWSVTGDGGYTF. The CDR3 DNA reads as TGTGCCTGGAGTGTGACAGGGGATGGTGGCTACACCTTC.

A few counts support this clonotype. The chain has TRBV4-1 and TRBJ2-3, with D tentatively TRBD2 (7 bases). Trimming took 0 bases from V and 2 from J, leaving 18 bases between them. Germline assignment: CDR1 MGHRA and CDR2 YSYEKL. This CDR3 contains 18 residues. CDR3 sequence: CASSQDPGGGTVTDTQYF. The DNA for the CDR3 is TGCGCCAGCAGCCAAGACCCGGGGGGCGGAACCGTCACAGATACGCAGTATTTT.

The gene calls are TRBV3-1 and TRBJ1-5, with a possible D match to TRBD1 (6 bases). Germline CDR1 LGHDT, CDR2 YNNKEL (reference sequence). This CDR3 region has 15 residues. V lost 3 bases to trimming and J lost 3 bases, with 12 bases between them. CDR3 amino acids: CASSQLPGANQPQHF. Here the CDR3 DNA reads TGTGCCAGCAGCCAGTTACCGGGGGCCAATCAGCCCCAGCATTTT.

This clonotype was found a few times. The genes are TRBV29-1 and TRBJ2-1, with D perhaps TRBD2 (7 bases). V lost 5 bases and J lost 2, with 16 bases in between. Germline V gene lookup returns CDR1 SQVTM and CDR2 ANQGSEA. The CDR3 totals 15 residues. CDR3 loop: CSVTRGGGTYNEQFF. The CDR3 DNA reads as TGCAGCGTTACCCGAGGGGGGGGCACCTACAATGAGCAGTTCTTC.

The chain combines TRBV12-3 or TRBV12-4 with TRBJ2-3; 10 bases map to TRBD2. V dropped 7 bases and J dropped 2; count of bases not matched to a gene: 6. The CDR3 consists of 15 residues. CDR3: CASTRTSGDTDTQYF. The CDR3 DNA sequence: TGTGCCAGCACTCGGACTAGCGGTGACACAGATACGCAGTATTTT.

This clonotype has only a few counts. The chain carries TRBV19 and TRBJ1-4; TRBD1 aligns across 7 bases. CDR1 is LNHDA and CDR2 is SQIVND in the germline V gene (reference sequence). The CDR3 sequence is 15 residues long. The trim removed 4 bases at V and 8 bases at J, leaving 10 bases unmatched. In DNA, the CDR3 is TGTGCCAGTAGTAACAGGGGCGGAGGATTAGAAAAACTGTTTTTT. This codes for CASSNRGGGLEKLFF.

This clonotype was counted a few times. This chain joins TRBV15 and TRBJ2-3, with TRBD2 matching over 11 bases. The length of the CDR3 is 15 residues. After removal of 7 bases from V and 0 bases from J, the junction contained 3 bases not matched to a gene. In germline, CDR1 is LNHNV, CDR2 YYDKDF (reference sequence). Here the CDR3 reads CATTRTSGSTDTQYF. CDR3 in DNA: TGTGCCACCACCCGGACTAGCGGGAGCACAGATACGCAGTATTTT.

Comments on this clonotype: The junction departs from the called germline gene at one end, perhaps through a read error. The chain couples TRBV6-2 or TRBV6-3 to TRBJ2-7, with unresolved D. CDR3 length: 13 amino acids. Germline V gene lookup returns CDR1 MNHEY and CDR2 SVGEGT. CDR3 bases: TGTGCCAGCAGTTCAAGGGTCTCCCACGAGCAGTACTTC. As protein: CASSSRVSHEQYF.

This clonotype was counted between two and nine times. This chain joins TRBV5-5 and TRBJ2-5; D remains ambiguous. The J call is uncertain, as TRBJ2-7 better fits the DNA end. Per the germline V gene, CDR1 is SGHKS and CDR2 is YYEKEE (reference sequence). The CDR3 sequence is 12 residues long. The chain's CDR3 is CASSLPSYEQYV. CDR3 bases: TGTGCCAGCAGCCTTCCCTCCTACGAGCAGTACGTC.

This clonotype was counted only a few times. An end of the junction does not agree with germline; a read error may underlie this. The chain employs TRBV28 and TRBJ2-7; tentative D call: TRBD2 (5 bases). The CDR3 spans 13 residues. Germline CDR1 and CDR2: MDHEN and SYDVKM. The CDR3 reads CATQPDLAGRYHF. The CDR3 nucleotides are TGTGCCACCCAACCCGACCTAGCCGGGCGGTACCACTTC.

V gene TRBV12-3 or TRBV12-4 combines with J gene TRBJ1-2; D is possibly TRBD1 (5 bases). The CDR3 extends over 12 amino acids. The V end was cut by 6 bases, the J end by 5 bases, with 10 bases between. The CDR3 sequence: CASSRTTYGYTF. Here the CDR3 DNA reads TGTGCCAGCAGCCGGACAACATATGGCTACACCTTC.

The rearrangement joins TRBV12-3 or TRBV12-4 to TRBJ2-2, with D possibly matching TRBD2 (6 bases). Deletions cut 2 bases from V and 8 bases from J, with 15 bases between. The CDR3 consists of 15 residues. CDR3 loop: CASSLSSPGGGELFF. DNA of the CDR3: TGTGCCAGCAGTTTATCGAGCCCAGGAGGGGGGGAGCTGTTTTTT.